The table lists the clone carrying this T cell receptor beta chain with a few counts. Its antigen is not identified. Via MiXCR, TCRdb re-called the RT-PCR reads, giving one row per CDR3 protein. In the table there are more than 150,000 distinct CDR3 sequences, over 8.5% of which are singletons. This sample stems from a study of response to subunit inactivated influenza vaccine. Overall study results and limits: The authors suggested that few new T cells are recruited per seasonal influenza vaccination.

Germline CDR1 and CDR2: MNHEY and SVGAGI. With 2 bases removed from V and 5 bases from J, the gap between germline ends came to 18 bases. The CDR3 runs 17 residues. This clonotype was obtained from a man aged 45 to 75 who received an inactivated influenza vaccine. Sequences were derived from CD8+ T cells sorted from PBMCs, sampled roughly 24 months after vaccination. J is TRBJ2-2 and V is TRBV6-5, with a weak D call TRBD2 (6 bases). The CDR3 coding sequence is TGTGCCAGCAGTTACGAGTTCAGGCGGGGAAGGACCGGGGAGCTGTTTTTT. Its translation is CASSYEFRRGRTGELFF.